This T cell receptor (beta chain) emerged from a study of T cell changes during pregnancy in multiple sclerosis. The CDR3 spans 12 residues. Germline CDR1 is KGHSH and CDR2 is LQKENI. V shed 2 bases, J shed 11 bases, and the junction held 4 bases outside the gene matches. Sequencing was performed with immunoSEQ multiplex PCR; in TCRdb, only in-frame clones are kept and a portion is missing. The table has just under 100,000 clones, 85% to 95% seen once. The V call is TRBV18, the J call TRBJ1-1, with 8 bases that match TRBD1. This clonotype was obtained from a female donor with multiple sclerosis, enrolled in a pregnancy study. This material consisted of peripheral blood, taken after pregnancy. The CDR3: CASSPTTGEAFF. In DNA, the CDR3 is TGTGCCAGCTCACCAACGACAGGGGAGGCTTTCTTT.